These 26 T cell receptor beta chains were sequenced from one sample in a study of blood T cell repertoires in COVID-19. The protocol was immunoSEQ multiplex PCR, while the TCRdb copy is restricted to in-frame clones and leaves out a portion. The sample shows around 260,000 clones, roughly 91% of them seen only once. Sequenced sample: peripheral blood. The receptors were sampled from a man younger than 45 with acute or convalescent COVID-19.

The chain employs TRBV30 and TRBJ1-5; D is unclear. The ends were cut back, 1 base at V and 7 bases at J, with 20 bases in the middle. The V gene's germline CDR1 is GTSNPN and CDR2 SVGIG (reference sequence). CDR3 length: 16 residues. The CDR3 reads CAWSGEGILFGQPQHF. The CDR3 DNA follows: TGTGCCTGGAGTGGGGAGGGCATCCTTTTTGGGCAGCCCCAGCATTTT.

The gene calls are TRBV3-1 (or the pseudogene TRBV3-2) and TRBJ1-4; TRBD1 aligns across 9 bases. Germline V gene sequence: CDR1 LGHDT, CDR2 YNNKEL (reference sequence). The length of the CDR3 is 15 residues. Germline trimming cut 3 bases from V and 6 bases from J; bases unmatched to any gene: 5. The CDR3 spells CASSHLGDRDEKLFF. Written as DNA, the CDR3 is TGTGCCAGCAGCCACCTTGGGGACAGGGATGAAAAACTGTTTTTT.

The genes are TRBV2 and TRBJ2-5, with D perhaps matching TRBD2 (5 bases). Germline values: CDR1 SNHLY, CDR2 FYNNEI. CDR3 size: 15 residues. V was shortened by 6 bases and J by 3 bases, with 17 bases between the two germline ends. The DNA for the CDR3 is TGTGCCAGCAGCGCTCGAGAGGGAGTGAAAGAGACCCAGTACTTC. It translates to CASSAREGVKETQYF. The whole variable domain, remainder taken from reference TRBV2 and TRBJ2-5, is EPEVTQTPSHQVTQMGQEVILRCVPISNHLYFYWYRQILGQKVEFLVSFYNNEISEKSEIFDDQFSVERPDGSNFTLKIRSTKLEDSAMYFCASSAREGVKETQYFGPGTRLLVL.

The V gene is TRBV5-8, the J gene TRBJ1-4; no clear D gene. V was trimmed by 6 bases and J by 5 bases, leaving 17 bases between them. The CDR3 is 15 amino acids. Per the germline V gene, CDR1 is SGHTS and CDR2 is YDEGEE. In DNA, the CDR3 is TGTGCCAGCAAATTGGACGGGAGGGAGAATGAAAAACTGTTTTTT. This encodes CASKLDGRENEKLFF.

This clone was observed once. The CDR3 spells CASSQGFGARSWEKLFF. CDR3 nucleotides: TGTGCCAGCAGCCAAGGATTCGGAGCCCGGTCCTGGGAAAAACTGTTTTTT. The chain combines TRBV3-1 (or the pseudogene TRBV3-2) with TRBJ1-4; D call uncertain. The V end lost 1 base, the J end lost 8 bases, and 20 bases lay between the germline ends. Germline V gene sequence: CDR1 LGHDT, CDR2 YNNKEL (reference sequence). The CDR3 contains 17 residues.

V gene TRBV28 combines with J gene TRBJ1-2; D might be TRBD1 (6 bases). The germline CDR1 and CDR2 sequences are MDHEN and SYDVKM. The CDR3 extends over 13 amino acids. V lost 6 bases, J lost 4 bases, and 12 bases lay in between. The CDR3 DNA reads TGTGCCAGCAGCCGGGACAATCTCTATGGCTACACCTTC. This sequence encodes CASSRDNLYGYTF.

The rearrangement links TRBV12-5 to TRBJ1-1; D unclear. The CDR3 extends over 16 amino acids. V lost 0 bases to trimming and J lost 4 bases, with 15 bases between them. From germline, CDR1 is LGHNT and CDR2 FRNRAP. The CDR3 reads CASGLVQSGFGTEAFF. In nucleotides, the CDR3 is TGTGCTAGTGGTTTGGTACAATCGGGTTTTGGCACTGAAGCTTTCTTT. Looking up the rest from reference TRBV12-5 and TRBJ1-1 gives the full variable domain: DARVTQTPRHKVTEMGQEVTMRCQPILGHNTVFWYRQTMMQGLELLAYFRNRAPLDDSGMPKDRFSAEMPDATLATLKIQPSEPRDSAVYFCASGLVQSGFGTEAFFGQGTRLTVV.

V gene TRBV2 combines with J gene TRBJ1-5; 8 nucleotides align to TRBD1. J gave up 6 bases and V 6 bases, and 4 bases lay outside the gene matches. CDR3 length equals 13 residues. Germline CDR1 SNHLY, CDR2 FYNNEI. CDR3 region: CASSPDRAQPQHF. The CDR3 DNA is TGTGCCAGCAGCCCGGACAGGGCTCAGCCCCAGCATTTT.

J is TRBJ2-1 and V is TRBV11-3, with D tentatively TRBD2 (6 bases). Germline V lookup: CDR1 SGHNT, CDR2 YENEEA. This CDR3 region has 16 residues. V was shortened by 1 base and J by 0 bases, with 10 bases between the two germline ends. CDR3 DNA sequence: TGTGCCAGCAGCTTAGTTCGGGGGAGCTCCTACAATGAGCAGTTCTTC. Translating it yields CASSLVRGSSYNEQFF. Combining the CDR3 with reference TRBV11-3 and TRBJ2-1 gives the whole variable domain EAGVVQSPRYKIIEKKQPVAFWCNPISGHNTLYWYLQNLGQGPELLIRYENEEAVDDSQLPKDRFSAERLKGVDSTLKIQPAELGDSAVYLCASSLVRGSSYNEQFFGPGTRLTVL.

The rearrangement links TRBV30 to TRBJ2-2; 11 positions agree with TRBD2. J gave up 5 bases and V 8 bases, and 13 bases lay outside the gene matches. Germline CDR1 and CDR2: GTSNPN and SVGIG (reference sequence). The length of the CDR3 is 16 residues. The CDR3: CARLGEGTSGTGELFF. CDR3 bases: TGTGCCCGCCTAGGGGAAGGGACTAGCGGTACCGGGGAGCTGTTTTTT.

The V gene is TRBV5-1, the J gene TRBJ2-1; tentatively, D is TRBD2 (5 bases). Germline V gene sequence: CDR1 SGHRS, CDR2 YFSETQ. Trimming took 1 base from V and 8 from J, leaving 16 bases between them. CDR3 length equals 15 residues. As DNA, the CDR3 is TGCGCCAGCAGCTTGCAGCTCTACTCCGGGGATGAGCAGTTCTTC. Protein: CASSLQLYSGDEQFF.

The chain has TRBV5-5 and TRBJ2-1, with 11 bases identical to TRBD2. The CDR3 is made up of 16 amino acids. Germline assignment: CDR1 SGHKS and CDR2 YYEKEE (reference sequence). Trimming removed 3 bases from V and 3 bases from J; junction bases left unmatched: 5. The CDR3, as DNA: TGTGCCAGCAGCTCGACTAGCGGGACGTTCTACAATGAGCAGTTCTTC. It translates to CASSSTSGTFYNEQFF. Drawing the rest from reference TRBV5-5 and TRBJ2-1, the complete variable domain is DAGVTQSPTHLIKTRGQQVTLRCSPISGHKSVSWYQQVLGQGPQFIFQYYEKEERGRGNFPDRFSARQFPNYSSELNVNALLLGDSALYLCASSSTSGTFYNEQFFGPGTRLTVL.

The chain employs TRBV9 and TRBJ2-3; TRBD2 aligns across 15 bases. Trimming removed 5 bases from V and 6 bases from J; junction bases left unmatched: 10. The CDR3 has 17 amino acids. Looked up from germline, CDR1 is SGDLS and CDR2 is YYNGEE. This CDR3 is CASSITSGTSGGDTQYF. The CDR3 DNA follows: TGTGCCAGCAGTATAACCTCCGGGACTAGCGGGGGGGATACGCAGTATTTT.

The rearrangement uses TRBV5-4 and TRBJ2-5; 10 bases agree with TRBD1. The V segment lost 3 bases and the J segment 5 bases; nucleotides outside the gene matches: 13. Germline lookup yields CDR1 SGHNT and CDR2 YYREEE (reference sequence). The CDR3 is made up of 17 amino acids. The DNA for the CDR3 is TGTGCCAGCAGCTCGAAAACCGGGACAGGGGTTGTGGAGACCCAGTACTTC. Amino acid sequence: CASSSKTGTGVVETQYF.

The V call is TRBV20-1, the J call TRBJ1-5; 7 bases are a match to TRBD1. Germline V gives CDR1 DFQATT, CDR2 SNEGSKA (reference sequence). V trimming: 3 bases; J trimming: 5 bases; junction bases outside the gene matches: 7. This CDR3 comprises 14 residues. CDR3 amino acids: CSASGGGIHQPQHF. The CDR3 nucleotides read TGCAGTGCTAGTGGAGGGGGCATCCATCAGCCCCAGCATTTT.

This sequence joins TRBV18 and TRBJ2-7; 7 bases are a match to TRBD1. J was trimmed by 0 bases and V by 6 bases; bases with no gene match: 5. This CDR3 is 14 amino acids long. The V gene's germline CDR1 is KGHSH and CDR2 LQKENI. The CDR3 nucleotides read TGTGCCAGCTCCCCGGACAGGAGCTCCTACGAGCAGTACTTC. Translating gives CASSPDRSSYEQYF.

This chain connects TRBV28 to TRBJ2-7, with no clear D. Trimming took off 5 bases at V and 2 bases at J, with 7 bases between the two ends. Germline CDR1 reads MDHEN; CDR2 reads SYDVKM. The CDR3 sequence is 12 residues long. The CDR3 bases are TGTGCCAGCAGTGTAACGGCCTACGAGCAGTACTTC. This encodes CASSVTAYEQYF. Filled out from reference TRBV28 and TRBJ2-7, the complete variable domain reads DVKVTQSSRYLVKRTGEKVFLECVQDMDHENMFWYRQDPGLGLRLIYFSYDVKMKEKGDIPEGYSVSREKKERFSLILESASTNQTSMYLCASSVTAYEQYFGPGTRLTVT.

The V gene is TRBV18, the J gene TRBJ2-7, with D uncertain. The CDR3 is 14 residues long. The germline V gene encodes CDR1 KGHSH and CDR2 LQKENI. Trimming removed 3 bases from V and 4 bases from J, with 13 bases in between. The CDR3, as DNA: TGTGCCAGCTCACCGGAGAGAGGCTTATACGAGCAGTACTTC. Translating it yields CASSPERGLYEQYF.

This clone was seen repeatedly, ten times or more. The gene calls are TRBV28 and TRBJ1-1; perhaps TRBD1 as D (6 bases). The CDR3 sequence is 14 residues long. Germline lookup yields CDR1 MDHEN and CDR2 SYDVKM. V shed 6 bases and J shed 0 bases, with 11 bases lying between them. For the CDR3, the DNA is TGTGCCAGCAGCCTTGACAGGTTGAACACTGAAGCTTTCTTT. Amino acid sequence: CASSLDRLNTEAFF.

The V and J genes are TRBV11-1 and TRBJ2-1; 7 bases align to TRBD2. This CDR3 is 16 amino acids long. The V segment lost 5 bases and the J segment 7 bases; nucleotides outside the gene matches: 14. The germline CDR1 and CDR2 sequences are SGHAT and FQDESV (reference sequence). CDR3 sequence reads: CASSRQAAGMGNEQFF. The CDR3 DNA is TGTGCCAGCAGCCGCCAGGCAGCGGGAATGGGGAATGAGCAGTTCTTC. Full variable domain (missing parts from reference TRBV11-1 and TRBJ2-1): EAEVAQSPRYKITEKSQAVAFWCDPISGHATLYWYRQILGQGPELLVQFQDESVVDDSQLPKDRFSAERLKGVDSTLKIQPAELGDSAMYLCASSRQAAGMGNEQFFGPGTRLTVL.

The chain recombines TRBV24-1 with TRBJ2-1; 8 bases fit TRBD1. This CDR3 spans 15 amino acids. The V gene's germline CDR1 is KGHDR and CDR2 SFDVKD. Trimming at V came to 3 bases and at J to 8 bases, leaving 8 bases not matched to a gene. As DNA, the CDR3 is TGTGCCACCAGTGATACCCGGGACAGGCGCGATGAGCAGTTCTTC. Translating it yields CATSDTRDRRDEQFF.

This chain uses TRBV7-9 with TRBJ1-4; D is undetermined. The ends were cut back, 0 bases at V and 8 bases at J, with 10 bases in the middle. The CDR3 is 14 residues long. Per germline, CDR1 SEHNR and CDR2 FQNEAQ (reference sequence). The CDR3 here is CASSLAPPGEKLFF. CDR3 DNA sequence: TGTGCCAGCAGCTTAGCGCCCCCAGGAGAAAAACTGTTTTTT.

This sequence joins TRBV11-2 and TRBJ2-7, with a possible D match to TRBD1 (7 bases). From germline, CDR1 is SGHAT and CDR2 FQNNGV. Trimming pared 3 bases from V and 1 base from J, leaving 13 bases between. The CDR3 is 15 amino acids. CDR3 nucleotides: TGTGCCAGCAGCTTCACGGAGGGACAGTCCTACGAGCAGTACTTC. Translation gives CASSFTEGQSYEQYF.

The CDR3 loop is CASSQLRGTYNEQFF. In DNA form, the CDR3 reads TGTGCCAGCAGCCAACTCAGGGGCACATACAATGAGCAGTTCTTC. The V and J genes are TRBV14 and TRBJ2-1; D perhaps matches TRBD1 (6 bases). Trimming removed 2 bases at V and 4 bases at J, with 12 bases between. Germline assignment: CDR1 SGHDN and CDR2 FVKESK. The CDR3 consists of 15 residues.

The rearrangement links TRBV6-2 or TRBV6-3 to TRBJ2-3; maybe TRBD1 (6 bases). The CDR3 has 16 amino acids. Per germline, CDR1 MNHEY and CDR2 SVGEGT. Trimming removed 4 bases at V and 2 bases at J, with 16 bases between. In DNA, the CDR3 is TGTGCCAGCAGTTTCCCCCGGACAGAGAACACAGATACGCAGTATTTT. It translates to CASSFPRTENTDTQYF.

The CDR3 loop is CATSGTGGRNTIYF. The CDR3 DNA reads TGTGCCACCAGCGGGACAGGGGGCAGAAACACCATATATTTT. The chain uses TRBV15 and TRBJ1-3, with TRBD1 matching 12 bases. Germline assignment: CDR1 LNHNV and CDR2 YYDKDF (reference sequence). J was trimmed by 5 bases and V by 5 bases; bases with no gene match: 1. The CDR3 sequence is 14 residues long.